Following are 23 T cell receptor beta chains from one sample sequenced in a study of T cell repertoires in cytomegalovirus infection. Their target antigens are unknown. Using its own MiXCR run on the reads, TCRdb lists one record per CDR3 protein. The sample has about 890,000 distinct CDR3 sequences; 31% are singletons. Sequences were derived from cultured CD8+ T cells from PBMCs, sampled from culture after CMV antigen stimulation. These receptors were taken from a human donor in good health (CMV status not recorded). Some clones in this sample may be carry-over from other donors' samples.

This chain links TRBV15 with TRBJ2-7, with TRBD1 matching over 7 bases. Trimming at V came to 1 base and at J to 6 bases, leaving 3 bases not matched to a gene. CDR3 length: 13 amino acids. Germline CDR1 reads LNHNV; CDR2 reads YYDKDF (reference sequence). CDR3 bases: TGTGCCACCAGCAGAGTTGACAGGGTCGAGCAGTACGTC. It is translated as CATSRVDRVEQYV.

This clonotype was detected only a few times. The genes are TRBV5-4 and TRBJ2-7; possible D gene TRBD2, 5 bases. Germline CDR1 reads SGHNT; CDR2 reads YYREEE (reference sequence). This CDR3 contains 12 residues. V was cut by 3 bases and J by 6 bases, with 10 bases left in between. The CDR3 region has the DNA TGTGCCAGCAGCTACGGGGTAGGCGAGCAGTACTTC. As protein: CASSYGVGEQYF.

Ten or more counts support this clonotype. CDR3 nucleotides: TGTGCCAGCAGCCGGGACTACTCCTACGAGCAGTACTTC. Protein: CASSRDYSYEQYF. The chain employs TRBV7-2 and TRBJ2-7, with 7 bases lining up with TRBD2. The germline CDR1 and CDR2 sequences are SGHTA and FQGNSA. This CDR3 has 13 amino acids. V gave up 5 bases and J gave up 0 bases; unmatched junction bases: 1.

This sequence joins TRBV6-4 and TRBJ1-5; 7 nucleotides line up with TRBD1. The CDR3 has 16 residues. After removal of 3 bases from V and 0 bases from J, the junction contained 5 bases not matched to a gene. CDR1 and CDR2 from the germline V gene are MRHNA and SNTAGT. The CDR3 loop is CASSEGGQNSNQPQHF. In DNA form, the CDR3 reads TGTGCCAGCAGTGAGGGGGGACAGAATAGCAATCAGCCCCAGCATTTT.

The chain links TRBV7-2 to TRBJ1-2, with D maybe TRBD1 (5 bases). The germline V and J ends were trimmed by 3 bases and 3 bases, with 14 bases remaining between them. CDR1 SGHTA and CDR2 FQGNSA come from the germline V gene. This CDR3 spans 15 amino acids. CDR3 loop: CASSFKPLGDYGYTF. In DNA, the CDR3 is TGTGCCAGCAGCTTTAAACCCTTAGGGGACTATGGCTACACCTTC.

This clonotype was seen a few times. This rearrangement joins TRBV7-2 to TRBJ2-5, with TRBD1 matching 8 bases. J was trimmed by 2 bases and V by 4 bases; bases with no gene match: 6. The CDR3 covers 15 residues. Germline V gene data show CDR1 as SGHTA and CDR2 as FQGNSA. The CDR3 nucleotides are TGTGCCAGCAGCTCCGGACAGGGAATACAAGAGACCCAGTACTTC. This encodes CASSSGQGIQETQYF. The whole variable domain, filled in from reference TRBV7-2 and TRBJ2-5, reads GAGVSQSPSNKVTEKGKDVELRCDPISGHTALYWYRQSLGQGLEFLIYFQGNSAPDKSGLPSDRFSAERTGGSVSTLTIQRTQQEDSAVYLCASSSGQGIQETQYFGPGTRLLVL.

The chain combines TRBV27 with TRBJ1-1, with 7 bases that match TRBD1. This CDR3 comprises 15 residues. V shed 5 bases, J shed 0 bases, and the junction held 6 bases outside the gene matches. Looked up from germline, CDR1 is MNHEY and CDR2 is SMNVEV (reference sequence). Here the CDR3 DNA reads TGTGCCAGCAGTATAGACAGGGCCATGAACACTGAAGCTTTCTTT. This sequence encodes CASSIDRAMNTEAFF.

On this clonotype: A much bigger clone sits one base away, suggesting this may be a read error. The CDR3 DNA reads as TGTGCCACCTTCTCTGGGGCCAACGTCCTGACTTTC. It translates to CATFSGANVLTF. The rearrangement joins TRBV19 to TRBJ2-6, with D hard to call. The length of the CDR3 is 12 residues. Germline CDR1 reads LNHDA; CDR2 reads SQIVND (reference sequence). The V and J ends lost 10 bases and 0 bases respectively, with 4 bases between them.

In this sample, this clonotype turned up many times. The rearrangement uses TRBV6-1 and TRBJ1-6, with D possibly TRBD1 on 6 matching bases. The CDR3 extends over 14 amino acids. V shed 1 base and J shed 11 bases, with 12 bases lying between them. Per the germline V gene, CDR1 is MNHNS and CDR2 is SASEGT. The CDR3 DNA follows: TGTGCCAGCAGTGAAGTACAGGGTTCTACACCCCTCCACTTT. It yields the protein CASSEVQGSTPLHF.

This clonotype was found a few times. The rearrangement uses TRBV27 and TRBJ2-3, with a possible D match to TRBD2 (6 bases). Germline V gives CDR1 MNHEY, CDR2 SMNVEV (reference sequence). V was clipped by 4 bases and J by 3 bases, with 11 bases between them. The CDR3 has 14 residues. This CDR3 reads CASSSRGFTDTQYF. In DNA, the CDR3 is TGTGCCAGCAGTTCCCGGGGGTTTACAGATACGCAGTATTTT.

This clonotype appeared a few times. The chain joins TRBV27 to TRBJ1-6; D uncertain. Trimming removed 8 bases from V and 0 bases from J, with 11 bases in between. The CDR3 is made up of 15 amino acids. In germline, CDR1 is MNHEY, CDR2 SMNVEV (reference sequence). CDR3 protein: CASASLGSYNSPLHF. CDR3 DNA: TGTGCCAGCGCCTCATTGGGCTCCTATAATTCACCCCTCCACTTT.

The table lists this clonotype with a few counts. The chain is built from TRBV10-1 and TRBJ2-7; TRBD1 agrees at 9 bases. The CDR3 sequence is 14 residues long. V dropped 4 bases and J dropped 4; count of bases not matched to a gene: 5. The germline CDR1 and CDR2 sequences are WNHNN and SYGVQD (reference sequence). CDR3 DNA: TGCGCCAGCAGTGGCCCGGGACAGGGATACGAGCAGTACTTC. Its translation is CASSGPGQGYEQYF.

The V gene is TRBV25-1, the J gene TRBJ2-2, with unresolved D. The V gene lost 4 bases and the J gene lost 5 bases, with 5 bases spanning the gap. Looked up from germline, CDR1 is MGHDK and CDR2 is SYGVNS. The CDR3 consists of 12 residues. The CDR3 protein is CASSAPTGELFF. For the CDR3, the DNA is TGTGCCAGCAGTGCGCCGACCGGGGAGCTGTTTTTT.

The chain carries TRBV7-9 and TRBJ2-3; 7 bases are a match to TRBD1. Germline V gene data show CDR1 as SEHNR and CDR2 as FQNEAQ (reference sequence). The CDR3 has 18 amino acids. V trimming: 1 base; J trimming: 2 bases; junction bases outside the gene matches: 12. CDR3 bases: TGTGCCAGCAGCTTAGAAGGGGGACAGAGACCTTACACAGATACGCAGTATTTT. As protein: CASSLEGGQRPYTDTQYF.

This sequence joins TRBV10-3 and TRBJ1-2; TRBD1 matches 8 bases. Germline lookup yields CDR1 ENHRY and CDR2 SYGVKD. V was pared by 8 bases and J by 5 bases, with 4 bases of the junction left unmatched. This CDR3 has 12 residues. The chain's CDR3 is CAIHGQGYGYTF. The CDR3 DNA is TGTGCCATCCACGGACAGGGATATGGCTACACCTTC.

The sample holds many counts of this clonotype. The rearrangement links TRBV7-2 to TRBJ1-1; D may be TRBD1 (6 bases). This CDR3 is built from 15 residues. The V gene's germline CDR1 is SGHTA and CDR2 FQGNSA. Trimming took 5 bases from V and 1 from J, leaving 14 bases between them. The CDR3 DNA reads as TGTGCCAGCAGCCCGTGGGGACAACCGAACACTGAAGCTTTCTTT. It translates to CASSPWGQPNTEAFF.

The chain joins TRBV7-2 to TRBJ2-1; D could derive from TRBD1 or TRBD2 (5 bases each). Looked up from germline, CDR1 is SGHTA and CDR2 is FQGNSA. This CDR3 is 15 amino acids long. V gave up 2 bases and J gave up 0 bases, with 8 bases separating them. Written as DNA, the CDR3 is TGTACCAGCAGCTTATCCGGGACCTCCTACAATGAGCAGTTCTTC. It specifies CTSSLSGTSYNEQFF.

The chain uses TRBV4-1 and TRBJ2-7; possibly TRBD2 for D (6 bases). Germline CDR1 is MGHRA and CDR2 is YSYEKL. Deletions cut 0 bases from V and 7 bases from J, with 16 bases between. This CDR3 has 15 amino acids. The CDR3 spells CASSQEPGLSSEQYF. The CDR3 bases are TGCGCCAGCAGCCAAGAGCCGGGACTCTCCTCTGAGCAGTACTTC.

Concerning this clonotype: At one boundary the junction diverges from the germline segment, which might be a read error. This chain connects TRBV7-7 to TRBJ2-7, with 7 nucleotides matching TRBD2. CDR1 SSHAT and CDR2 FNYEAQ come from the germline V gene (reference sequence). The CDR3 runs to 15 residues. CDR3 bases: TGTGCTAGCAGTGGGGGGGAGGGTCCCACCTACGAGCAGTACTTC. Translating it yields CASSGGEGPTYEQYF.

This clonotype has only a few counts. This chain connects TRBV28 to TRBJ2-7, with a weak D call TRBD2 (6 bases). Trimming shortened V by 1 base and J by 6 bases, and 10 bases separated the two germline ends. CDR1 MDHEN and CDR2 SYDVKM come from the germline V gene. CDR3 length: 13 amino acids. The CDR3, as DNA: TGTGCCAGCAGTTTATCCCGGGGACTCGAGCAGTACGTC. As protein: CASSLSRGLEQYV.

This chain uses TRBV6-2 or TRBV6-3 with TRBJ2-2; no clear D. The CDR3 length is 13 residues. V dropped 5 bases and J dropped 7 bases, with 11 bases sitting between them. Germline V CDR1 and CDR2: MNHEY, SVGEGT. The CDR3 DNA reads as TGTGCCAGCAGTCAAGAGTGGTTCGGGGAGCTGTTTTTT. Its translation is CASSQEWFGELFF.

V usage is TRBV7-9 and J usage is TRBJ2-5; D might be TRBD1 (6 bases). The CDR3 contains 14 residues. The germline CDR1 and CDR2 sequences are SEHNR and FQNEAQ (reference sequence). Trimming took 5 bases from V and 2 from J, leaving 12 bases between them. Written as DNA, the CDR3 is TGTGCCAGCAGCCCACAGGGTGCGCAAGAGACCCAGTACTTC. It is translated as CASSPQGAQETQYF.

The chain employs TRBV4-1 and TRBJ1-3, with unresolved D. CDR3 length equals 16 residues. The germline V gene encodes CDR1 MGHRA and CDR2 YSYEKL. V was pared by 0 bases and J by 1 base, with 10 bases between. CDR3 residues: CASSQDAGTSGNTIYF. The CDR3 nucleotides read TGCGCCAGCAGCCAAGATGCAGGAACATCTGGAAACACCATATATTTT.